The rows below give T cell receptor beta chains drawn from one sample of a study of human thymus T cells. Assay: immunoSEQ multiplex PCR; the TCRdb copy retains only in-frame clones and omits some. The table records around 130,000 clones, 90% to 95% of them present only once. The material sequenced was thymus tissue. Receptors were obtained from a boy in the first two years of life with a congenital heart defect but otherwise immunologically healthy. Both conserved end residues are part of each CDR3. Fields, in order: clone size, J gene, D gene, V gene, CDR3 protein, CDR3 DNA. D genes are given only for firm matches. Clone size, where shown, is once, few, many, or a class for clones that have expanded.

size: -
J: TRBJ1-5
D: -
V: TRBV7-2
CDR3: CASSPDPGNPQHF
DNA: TGTGCCAGCAGCCCTGATCCGGGAAACCCCCAGCATTTT

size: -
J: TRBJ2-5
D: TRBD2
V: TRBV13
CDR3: CASSLGSSGWGETQYF
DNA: TGTGCCAGCAGCTTAGGTTCTAGCGGGTGGGGAGAGACCCAGTACTTC

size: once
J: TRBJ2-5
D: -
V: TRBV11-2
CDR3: CASRTKETQYF
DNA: TGTGCCAGCAGAACCAAGGAGACCCAGTACTTC

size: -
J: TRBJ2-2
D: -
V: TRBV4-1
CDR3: CASSPPTAGGELFF
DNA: TGCGCCAGCAGTCCGCCGACGGCCGGCGGGGAGCTGTTTTTT

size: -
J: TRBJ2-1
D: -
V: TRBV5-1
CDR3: CASSGRLSYNEQFF
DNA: TGCGCCAGCAGCGGCCGGCTTTCCTACAATGAGCAGTTCTTC

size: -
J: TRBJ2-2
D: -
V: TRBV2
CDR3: CASSAGTPNTGELFF
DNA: TGTGCCAGCAGTGCCGGGACACCAAACACCGGGGAGCTGTTTTTT

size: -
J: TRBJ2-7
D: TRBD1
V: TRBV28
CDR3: CASSLNRGRGEQYF
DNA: TGTGCCAGCAGTTTAAACAGGGGGCGTGGGGAGCAGTACTTC

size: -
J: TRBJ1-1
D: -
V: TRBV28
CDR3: CASRVGGNTEAFF
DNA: TGTGCCAGCAGGGTTGGGGGGAACACTGAAGCTTTCTTT

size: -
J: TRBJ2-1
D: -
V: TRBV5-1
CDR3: CASSQPGNEQFF
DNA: TGCGCCAGCAGCCAGCCGGGAAATGAGCAGTTCTTC

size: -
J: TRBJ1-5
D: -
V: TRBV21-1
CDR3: CASSKRGSANQPQHF
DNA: TGTGCCAGCAGCAAAAGGGGAAGTGCCAATCAGCCCCAGCATTTT

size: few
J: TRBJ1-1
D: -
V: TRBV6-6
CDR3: CASSSVGAETSEAFF
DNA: TGTGCCAGCAGCAGCGTGGGAGCCGAGACCTCTGAAGCTTTCTTT

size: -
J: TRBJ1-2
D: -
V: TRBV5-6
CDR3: CASSLGGFNYGYTF
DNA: TGTGCCAGCAGCTTGGGAGGGTTTAACTATGGCTACACCTTC

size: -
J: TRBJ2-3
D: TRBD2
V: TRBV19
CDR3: CASSPRTSGGLQHEYTQYF
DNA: TGTGCCAGTAGCCCCCGGACTAGCGGGGGCCTTCAACACGAATATACGCAGTATTTT

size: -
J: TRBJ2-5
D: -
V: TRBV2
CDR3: CASSEMWRAQETQYF
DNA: TGTGCCAGCAGTGAAATGTGGCGGGCTCAAGAGACCCAGTACTTC

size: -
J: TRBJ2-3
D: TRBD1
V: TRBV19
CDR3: CASSMGQGPRASTDTQYF
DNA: TGTGCCAGTAGTATGGGACAGGGCCCCCGTGCTAGCACAGATACGCAGTATTTT

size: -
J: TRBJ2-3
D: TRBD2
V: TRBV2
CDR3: CASSVGLAGTDTQYF
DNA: TGTGCCAGCAGTGTCGGGCTAGCGGGCACAGATACGCAGTATTTT

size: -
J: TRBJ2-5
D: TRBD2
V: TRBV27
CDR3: CASSLSRPSQRGLETQYF
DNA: TGTGCCAGCAGTTTATCTCGCCCATCCCAGCGGGGGTTGGAGACCCAGTACTTC

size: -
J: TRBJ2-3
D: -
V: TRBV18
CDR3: CASSPKQGEADTQYF
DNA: TGTGCCAGCTCACCGAAACAGGGAGAAGCAGATACGCAGTATTTT

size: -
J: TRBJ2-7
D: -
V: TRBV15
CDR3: CATSRAGITGEQYF
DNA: TGTGCCACCAGCAGAGCCGGTATAACGGGCGAGCAGTACTTC

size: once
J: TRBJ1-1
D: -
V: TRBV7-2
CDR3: CASIGSGQVTEAFF
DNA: TGTGCCAGCATTGGATCTGGGCAGGTCACTGAAGCTTTCTTT

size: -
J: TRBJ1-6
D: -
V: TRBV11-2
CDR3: CASSYVPLSPLHF
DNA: TGTGCCAGCAGCTACGTCCCCCTTTCACCCCTCCACTTT

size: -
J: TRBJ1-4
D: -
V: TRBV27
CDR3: CASSLLGKNEKLFF
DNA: TGTGCCAGCAGTTTATTGGGGAAAAATGAAAAACTGTTTTTT

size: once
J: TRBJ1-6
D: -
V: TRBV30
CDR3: CAWSGDGQLINSPLHF
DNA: TGTGCCTGGAGTGGCGACGGGCAGTTGATTAATTCACCCCTCCACTTT

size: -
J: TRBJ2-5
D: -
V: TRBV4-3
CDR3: CASSQGRELYQETQYF
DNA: TGCGCCAGCAGCCAAGGGAGGGAACTGTACCAAGAGACCCAGTACTTC

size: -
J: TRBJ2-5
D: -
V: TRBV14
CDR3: CASSQLGETQYF
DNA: TGTGCCAGCAGCCAACTTGGAGAGACCCAGTACTTC

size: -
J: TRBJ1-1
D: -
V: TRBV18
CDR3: CASSPTTSEAFF
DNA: TGTGCCAGCTCTCCCACGACATCCGAAGCTTTCTTT

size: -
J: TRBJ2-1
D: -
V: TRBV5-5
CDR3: CASSEDREGQFF
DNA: TGTGCCAGCAGCGAGGACAGGGAGGGGCAGTTCTTC

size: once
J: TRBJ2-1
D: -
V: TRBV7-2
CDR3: CASSPTEGREQFF
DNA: TGTGCCAGCAGCCCGACCGAGGGGAGGGAGCAGTTCTTC

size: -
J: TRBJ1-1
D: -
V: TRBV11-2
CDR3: CASSLDSPTEAFF
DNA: TGTGCCAGCAGCTTGGACAGCCCTACTGAAGCTTTCTTT

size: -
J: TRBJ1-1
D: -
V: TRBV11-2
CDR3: CASSIHRTASNTEAFF
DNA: TGTGCCAGCAGCATCCACCGGACAGCTTCGAACACTGAAGCTTTCTTT

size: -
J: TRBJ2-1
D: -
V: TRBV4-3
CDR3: CASSPGGSYNEQFF
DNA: TGCGCCAGCAGCCCCGGGGGCTCCTACAATGAGCAGTTCTTC

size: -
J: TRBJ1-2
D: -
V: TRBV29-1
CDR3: CSVDPLIGRAGGYTF
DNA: TGCAGCGTTGATCCCCTCATTGGACGTGCGGGGGGCTACACCTTC

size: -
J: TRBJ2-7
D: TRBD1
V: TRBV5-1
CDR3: CASSYKSTGAYEQYF
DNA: TGCGCCAGCAGCTATAAATCGACAGGGGCCTACGAGCAGTACTTC

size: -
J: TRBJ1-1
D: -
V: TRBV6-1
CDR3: CASMYRDGTEAFF
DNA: TGTGCCAGCATGTACAGGGATGGCACTGAAGCTTTCTTT

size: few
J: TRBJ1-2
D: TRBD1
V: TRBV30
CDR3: CARLDRGGYTF
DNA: TGTGCCCGCCTTGACAGGGGGGGCTACACCTTC

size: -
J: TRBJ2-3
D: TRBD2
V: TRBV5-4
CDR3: CASSLDPAGVTDTQYF
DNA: TGTGCCAGCAGCTTGGATCCAGCGGGGGTCACAGATACGCAGTATTTT

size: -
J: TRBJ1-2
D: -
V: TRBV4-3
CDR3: CASSHQALTRRGNYGYTF
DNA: TGCGCCAGCAGCCACCAAGCCCTCACAAGACGGGGAAACTATGGCTACACCTTC

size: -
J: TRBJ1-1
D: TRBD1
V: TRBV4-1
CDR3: CASSQKQGAHTEAFF
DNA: TGCGCCAGCAGTCAAAAACAGGGGGCGCATACTGAAGCTTTCTTT

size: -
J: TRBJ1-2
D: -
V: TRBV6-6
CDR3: CASSSPGDYGYTF
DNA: TGTGCCAGCAGTTCACCGGGGGACTATGGCTACACCTTC

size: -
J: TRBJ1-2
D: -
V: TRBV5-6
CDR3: CASSRSSGYTF
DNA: TGTGCCAGCAGCCGGTCAAGTGGCTACACCTTC

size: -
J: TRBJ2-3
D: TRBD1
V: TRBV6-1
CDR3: CASRDREGTDTQYF
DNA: TGTGCCAGCAGGGACAGGGAGGGCACAGATACGCAGTATTTT

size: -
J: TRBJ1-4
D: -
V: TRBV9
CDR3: CASSVGAGNEKLFF
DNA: TGTGCCAGCAGCGTAGGGGCGGGAAATGAAAAACTGTTTTTT

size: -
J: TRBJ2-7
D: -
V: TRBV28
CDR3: CASSLGTADYEQYF
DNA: TGTGCCAGCAGTTTAGGGACCGCAGACTACGAGCAGTACTTC

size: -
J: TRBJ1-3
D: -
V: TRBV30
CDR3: CAWSVRLVKPGGNTIYF
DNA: TGTGCCTGGAGTGTACGCTTAGTTAAGCCTGGGGGAAACACCATATATTTT

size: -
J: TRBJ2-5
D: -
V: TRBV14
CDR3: CASSPGRQLGGETQYF
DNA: TGTGCCAGCAGCCCGGGCCGACAGTTAGGGGGGGAGACCCAGTACTTC

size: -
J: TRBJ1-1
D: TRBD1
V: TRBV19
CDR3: CASGTGAAAEAFF
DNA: TGTGCCAGTGGGACAGGGGCTGCGGCTGAAGCTTTCTTT

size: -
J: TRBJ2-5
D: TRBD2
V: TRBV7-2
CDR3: CASSLAAGGLETQYF
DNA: TGTGCCAGCAGCTTAGCAGCGGGGGGGTTGGAGACCCAGTACTTC

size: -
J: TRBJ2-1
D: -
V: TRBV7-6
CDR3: CASSLIGTNEQFF
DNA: TGTGCCAGCAGCTTAATCGGGACGAATGAGCAGTTCTTC

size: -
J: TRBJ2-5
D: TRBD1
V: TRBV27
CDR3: CARPWDRGIWTQYF
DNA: TGTGCCAGGCCCTGGGACAGGGGGATATGGACCCAGTACTTC

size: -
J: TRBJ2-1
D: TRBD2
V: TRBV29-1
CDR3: CSVAGSSGGAYLEQFF
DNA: TGCAGCGTTGCTGGGTCTAGCGGGGGGGCTTATCTTGAGCAGTTCTTC

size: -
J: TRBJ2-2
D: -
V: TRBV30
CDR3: CAWSVRGTSNTGELFF
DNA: TGTGCCTGGAGTGTACGCGGAACCTCGAACACCGGGGAGCTGTTTTTT

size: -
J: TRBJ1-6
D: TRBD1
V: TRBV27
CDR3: CASSPGQENNSPLHF
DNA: TGTGCCAGCAGCCCAGGACAGGAGAACAATTCACCCCTCCACTTT

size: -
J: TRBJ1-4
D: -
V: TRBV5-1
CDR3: CASSPTTASTNEKLFF
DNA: TGCGCCAGCAGCCCGACGACAGCTTCAACTAATGAAAAACTGTTTTTT